Described below is a single TCR beta chain sequence and its context. These data originate in a study of blood T cell repertoires in COVID-19. At the level of the study: Samples came from the United States, Italy and Spain, spanning acute and convalescent COVID-19. Sample material is recorded as cDNA or gDNA derived from T cells, B-cell-depleted T cells, or PBMCs.

Original handling: Reference gene primer amplification yielded estimated nucleated cell counts. Clones were sequenced by immunoSEQ multiplex PCR, and TCRdb holds only the in-frame ones, with some missing. V and J calls and clone size are those listed in that table; D and trimming were worked out from the DNA. The sample has over 75,000 clones, approximately 80% seen once. The sequenced sample was peripheral blood. The receptor was derived from a man between 65 and 85 years old with acute or convalescent COVID-19.

The CDR3 DNA follows: TGTGCCAGCAGCCAATCAACATGGTCAGGTACAGGGGGCACCGGGGAGCTGTTTTTT. Its translation is CASSQSTWSGTGGTGELFF. This chain connects TRBV3-1 (or the pseudogene TRBV3-2) to TRBJ2-2, with 8 positions matching TRBD1. V shed 2 bases, J shed 4 bases, and the junction held 15 bases outside the gene matches. Germline lookup yields CDR1 LGHDT and CDR2 YNNKEL (reference sequence). There are 19 residues in the CDR3.